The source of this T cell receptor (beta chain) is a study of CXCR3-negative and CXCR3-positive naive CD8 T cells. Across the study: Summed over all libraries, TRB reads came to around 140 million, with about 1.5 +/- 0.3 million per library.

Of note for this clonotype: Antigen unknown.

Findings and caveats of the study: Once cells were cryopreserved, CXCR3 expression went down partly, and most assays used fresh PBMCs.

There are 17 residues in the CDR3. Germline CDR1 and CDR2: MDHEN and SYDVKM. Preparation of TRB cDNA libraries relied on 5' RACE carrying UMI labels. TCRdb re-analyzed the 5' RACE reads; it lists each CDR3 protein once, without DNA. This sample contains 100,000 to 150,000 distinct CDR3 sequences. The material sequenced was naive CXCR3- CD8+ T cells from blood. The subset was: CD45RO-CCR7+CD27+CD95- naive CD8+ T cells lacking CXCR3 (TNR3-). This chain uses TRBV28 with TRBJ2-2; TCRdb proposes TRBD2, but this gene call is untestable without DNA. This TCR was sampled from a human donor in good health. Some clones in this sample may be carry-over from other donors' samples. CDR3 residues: CASSPSLSGSRTGELFF.